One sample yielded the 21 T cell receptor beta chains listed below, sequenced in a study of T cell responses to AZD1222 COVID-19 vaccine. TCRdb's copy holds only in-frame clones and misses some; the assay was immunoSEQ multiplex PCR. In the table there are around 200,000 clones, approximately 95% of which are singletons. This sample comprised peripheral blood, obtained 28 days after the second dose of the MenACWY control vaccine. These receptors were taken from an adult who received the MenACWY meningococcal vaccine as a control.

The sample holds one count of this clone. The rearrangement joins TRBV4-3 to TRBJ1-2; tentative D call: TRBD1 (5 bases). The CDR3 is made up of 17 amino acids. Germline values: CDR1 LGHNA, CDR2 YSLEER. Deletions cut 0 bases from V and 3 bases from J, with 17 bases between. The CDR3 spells CASSQDRGAHRDYGYTF. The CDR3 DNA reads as TGCGCCAGCAGCCAAGACCGCGGGGCCCATAGGGACTATGGCTACACCTTC.

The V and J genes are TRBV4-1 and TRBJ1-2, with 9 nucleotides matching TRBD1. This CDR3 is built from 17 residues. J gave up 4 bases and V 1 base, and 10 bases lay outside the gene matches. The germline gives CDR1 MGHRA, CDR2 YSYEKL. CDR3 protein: CASSQASGTGLAYGYTF. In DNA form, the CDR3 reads TGCGCCAGCAGCCAAGCCTCCGGGACAGGGTTGGCCTATGGCTACACCTTC.

DNA for the CDR3: TGTGCCAGCAGTTTAGAGGTCGGCGGGGGGCAGGTTGCTTTCTTT. Amino acid sequence: CASSLEVGGGQVAFF. The rearrangement joins TRBV27 to TRBJ1-1; TRBD1 might be the D (6 bases). Trimming took off 2 bases at V and 11 bases at J, with 21 bases between the two ends. The CDR3 is 15 residues long. The germline V gene has CDR1 MNHEY and CDR2 SMNVEV (reference sequence).

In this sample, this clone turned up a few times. CDR3 nucleotide sequence: TGTGCCAGCAGCAAACCGGGACAGCCTAAACGGGGCTACACCTTC. Translated: CASSKPGQPKRGYTF. The genes are TRBV5-6 and TRBJ1-2; 7 nucleotides align to TRBD1. Trimming cost V 4 bases and J 8 bases; bases outside gene matches: 14. Germline V gene data show CDR1 as SGHDT and CDR2 as YYEEEE. This CDR3 has 15 amino acids.

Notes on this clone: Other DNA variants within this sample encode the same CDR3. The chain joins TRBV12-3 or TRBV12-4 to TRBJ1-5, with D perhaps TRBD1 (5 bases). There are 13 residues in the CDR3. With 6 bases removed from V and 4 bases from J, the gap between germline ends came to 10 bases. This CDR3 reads CASSPDRNQPQHF. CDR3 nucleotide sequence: TGTGCCAGCAGCCCAGACAGAAATCAGCCCCAGCATTTT.

The CDR3: CASNLGSNTEAFF. The CDR3 DNA follows: TGTGCCAGTAACTTGGGTTCGAACACTGAAGCTTTCTTT. This chain connects TRBV19 to TRBJ1-1; no clear D. In germline, CDR1 is LNHDA, CDR2 SQIVND (reference sequence). The CDR3 is 13 residues long. The V end lost 7 bases, the J end lost 1 base, and 10 bases lay between the germline ends.

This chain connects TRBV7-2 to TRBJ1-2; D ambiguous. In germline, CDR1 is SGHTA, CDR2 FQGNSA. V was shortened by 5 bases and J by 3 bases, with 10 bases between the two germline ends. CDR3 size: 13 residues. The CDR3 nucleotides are TGTGCCAGCAGCCCGTCACGAGACTATGGCTACACCTTC. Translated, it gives CASSPSRDYGYTF.

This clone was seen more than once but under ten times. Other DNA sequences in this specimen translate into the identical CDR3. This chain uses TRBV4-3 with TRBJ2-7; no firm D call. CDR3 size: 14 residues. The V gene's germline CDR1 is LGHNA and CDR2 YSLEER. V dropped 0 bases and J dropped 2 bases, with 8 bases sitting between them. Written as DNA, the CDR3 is TGCGCCAGCAGCCAAGATCCAGTAGCCTACGAGCAGTACTTC. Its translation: CASSQDPVAYEQYF.

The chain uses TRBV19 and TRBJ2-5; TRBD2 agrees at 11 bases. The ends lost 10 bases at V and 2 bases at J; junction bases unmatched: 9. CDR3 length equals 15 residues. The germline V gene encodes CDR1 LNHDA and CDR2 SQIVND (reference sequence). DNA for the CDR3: TGTGCCACCTCACTAGCGGGGGTACAACAAGAGACCCAGTACTTC. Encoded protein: CATSLAGVQQETQYF.

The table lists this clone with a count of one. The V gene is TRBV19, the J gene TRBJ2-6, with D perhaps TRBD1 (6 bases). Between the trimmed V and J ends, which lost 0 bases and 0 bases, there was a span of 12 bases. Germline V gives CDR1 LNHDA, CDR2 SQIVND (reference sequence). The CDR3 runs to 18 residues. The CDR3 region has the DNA TGTGCCAGTAGTATAGATAGTCGGACAGACTCTGGGGCCAACGTCCTGACTTTC. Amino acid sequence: CASSIDSRTDSGANVLTF.

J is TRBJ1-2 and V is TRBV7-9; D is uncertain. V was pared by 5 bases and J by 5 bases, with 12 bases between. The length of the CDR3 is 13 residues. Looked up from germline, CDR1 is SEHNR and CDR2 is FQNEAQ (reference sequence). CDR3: CASSPPMRYGYTF. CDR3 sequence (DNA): TGTGCCAGCAGCCCGCCCATGAGGTATGGCTACACCTTC.

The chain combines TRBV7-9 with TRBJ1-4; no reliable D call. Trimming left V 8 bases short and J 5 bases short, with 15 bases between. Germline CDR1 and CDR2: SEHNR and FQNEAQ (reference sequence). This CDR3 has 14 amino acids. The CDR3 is CASRSGGVNEKLFF. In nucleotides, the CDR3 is TGTGCCAGCCGCTCGGGTGGCGTAAATGAAAAACTGTTTTTT. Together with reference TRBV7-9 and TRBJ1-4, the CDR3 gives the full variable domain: DTGVSQNPRHKITKRGQNVTFRCDPISEHNRLYWYRQTLGQGPEFLTYFQNEAQLEKSRLLSDRFSAERPKGSFSTLEIQRTEQGDSAMYLCASRSGGVNEKLFFGSGTQLSVL.

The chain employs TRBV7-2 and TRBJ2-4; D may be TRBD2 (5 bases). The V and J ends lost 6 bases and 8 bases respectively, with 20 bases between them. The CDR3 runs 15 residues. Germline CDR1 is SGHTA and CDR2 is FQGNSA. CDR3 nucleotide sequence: TGTGCCAGCAGAGCCCCCCGGACCCTGGAGGACATTCAGTACTTC. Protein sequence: CASRAPRTLEDIQYF.

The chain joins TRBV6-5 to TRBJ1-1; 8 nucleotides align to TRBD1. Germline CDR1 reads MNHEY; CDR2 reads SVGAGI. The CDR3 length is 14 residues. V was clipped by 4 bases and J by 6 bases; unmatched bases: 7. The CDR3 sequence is CASSWTGSKAEAFF. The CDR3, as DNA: TGTGCCAGCAGTTGGACAGGGAGTAAGGCTGAAGCTTTCTTT.

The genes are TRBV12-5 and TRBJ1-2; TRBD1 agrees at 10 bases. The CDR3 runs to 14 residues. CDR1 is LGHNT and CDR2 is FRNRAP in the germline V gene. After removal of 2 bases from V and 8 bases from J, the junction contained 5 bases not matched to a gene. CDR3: CASGLRQGAEGYTF. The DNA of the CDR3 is TGTGCTAGTGGTTTGAGACAGGGGGCTGAGGGCTACACCTTC.

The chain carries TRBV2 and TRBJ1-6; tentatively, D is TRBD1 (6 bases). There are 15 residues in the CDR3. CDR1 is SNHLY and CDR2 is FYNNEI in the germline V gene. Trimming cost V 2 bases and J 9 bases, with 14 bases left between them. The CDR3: CASSELTGLASPLHF. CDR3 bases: TGTGCCAGCAGTGAACTTACAGGGCTGGCTTCACCCCTCCACTTT.

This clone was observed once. CDR3 region: CASSLVSGRETQYF. The CDR3 bases are TGTGCCAGCAGCTTAGTTTCAGGGCGGGAGACCCAGTACTTC. The V call is TRBV11-2, the J call TRBJ2-5; D is possibly TRBD1 (5 bases). This CDR3 has 14 residues. Looked up from germline, CDR1 is SGHAT and CDR2 is FQNNGV. The V gene lost 1 base and the J gene lost 5 bases, with 11 bases spanning the gap. Drawing the rest from reference TRBV11-2 and TRBJ2-5, the complete variable domain is EAGVAQSPRYKIIEKRQSVAFWCNPISGHATLYWYQQILGQGPKLLIQFQNNGVVDDSQLPKDRFSAERLKGVDSTLKIQPAKLEDSAVYLCASSLVSGRETQYFGPGTRLLVL.

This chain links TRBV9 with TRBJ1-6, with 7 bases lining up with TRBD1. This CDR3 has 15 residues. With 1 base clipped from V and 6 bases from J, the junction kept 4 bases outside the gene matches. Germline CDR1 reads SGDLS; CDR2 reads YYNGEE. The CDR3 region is CASSVTTGSNSPLHF. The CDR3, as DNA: TGTGCCAGCAGCGTAACGACAGGGTCTAATTCACCCCTCCACTTT.

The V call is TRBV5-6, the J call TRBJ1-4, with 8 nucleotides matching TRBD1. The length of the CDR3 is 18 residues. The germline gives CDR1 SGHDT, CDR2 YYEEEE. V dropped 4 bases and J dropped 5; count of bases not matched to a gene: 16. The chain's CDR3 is CASSQGLYMGQANEKLFF. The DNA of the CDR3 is TGTGCCAGCAGCCAAGGGCTATATATGGGACAGGCAAATGAAAAACTGTTTTTT.

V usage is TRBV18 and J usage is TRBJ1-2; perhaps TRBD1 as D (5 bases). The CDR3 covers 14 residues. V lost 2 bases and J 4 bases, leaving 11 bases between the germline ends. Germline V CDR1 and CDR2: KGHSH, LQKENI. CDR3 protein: CASSPDSASYGYTF. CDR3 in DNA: TGTGCCAGCTCACCAGACAGCGCCAGCTATGGCTACACCTTC.

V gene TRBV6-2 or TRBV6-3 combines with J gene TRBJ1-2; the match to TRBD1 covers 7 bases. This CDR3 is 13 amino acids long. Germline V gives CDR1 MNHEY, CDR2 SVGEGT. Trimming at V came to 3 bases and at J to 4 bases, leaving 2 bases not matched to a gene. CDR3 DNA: TGTGCCAGCAGTTATGACAGGGTCTATGGCTACACCTTC. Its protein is CASSYDRVYGYTF.